The rows below give T cell receptor beta chains drawn from one sample of a study of blood T cell repertoires in COVID-19. Here immunoSEQ multiplex PCR was the method, and the copy in TCRdb shows in-frame clones only, minus some. The sample has 110,000 to 150,000 clones; roughly 80% are singletons. Sequencing was carried out using peripheral blood. Every receptor here comes from a human donor in a cohort sampled during active COVID-19. Each CDR3 is given with its conserved first and last residue. Fields, in order: CDR3 DNA, CDR3 protein, J gene, clone size, V gene, D gene. D genes are given only for firm matches. Rows may omit the clone size; those that give it use once, few, many or a size class.

CDR3 DNA: TGTGCCAGCAGCTTAATGAGGTCTTTTGGAAACACCATATATTTT; CDR3 protein: CASSLMRSFGNTIYF; J gene: TRBJ1-3; clone size: .; V gene: TRBV7-9; D gene: .
CDR3 DNA: TGTGCCAGCAGTTTCCAACAGGGGCGGAATGGCTACACCTTC; CDR3 protein: CASSFQQGRNGYTF; J gene: TRBJ1-2; clone size: .; V gene: TRBV28; D gene: TRBD1
CDR3 DNA: TGCGCCAGCAGCTTGGAATCAGGAATCGCCACTGAAGCTTTCTTT; CDR3 protein: CASSLESGIATEAFF; J gene: TRBJ1-1; clone size: .; V gene: TRBV5-1; D gene: .
CDR3 DNA: TGTGCCAGTAGGGGAACAGGGACAGATACGCAGTATTTT; CDR3 protein: CASRGTGTDTQYF; J gene: TRBJ2-3; clone size: few; V gene: TRBV6-5; D gene: .
CDR3 DNA: TGTGCCAGCAGCGTAGCCGAGAACGGGGAGCTGTTTTTT; CDR3 protein: CASSVAENGELFF; J gene: TRBJ2-2; clone size: once; V gene: TRBV9; D gene: .
CDR3 DNA: TGTGCCAGTAGTACACCCCGTAGGGGCCAGAACACTGAAGCTTTCTTT; CDR3 protein: CASSTPRRGQNTEAFF; J gene: TRBJ1-1; clone size: .; V gene: TRBV19; D gene: .
CDR3 DNA: TGCGCCAGCAGCTTGGCGACAGGGCCGGGCACTGAAGCTTTCTTT; CDR3 protein: CASSLATGPGTEAFF; J gene: TRBJ1-1; clone size: .; V gene: TRBV5-1; D gene: TRBD1
CDR3 DNA: TGTGCCAGCAGCCCCCTAGGGGGAAAAGCTTTCTTT; CDR3 protein: CASSPLGGKAFF; J gene: TRBJ1-1; clone size: once; V gene: TRBV28; D gene: .
CDR3 DNA: TGTGCCAGCAGGGGGACAGGGAATCAGCCCCAGCATTTT; CDR3 protein: CASRGTGNQPQHF; J gene: TRBJ1-5; clone size: .; V gene: TRBV12-3/TRBV12-4; D gene: TRBD1
CDR3 DNA: TGTGCCAGCAGTTCAACAGGGCATGGCTACACCTTC; CDR3 protein: CASSSTGHGYTF; J gene: TRBJ1-2; clone size: .; V gene: TRBV12-3/TRBV12-4; D gene: .
CDR3 DNA: TGTGCCAGCAGCTCAGACGGGGGAGGTGAGCAGTTCTTC; CDR3 protein: CASSSDGGGEQFF; J gene: TRBJ2-1; clone size: .; V gene: TRBV7-2; D gene: .
CDR3 DNA: TGTGCCAGCAGCCCTCCACTCAATGAGCAGTTCTTC; CDR3 protein: CASSPPLNEQFF; J gene: TRBJ2-1; clone size: .; V gene: TRBV7-2; D gene: .
CDR3 DNA: TGTGCCAGCAGCTCTAATTCGAACACCGGGGAGCTGTTTTTT; CDR3 protein: CASSSNSNTGELFF; J gene: TRBJ2-2; clone size: .; V gene: TRBV7-3; D gene: .
CDR3 DNA: TGCGCCAGCAGCTTGGGAGCGGGGGGGATAATTAGCACAGATACGCAGTATTTT; CDR3 protein: CASSLGAGGIISTDTQYF; J gene: TRBJ2-3; clone size: .; V gene: TRBV5-1; D gene: TRBD2
CDR3 DNA: TGTGCCAGCAGCTTAACCCCACGGGGTGAGCAGTTCTTC; CDR3 protein: CASSLTPRGEQFF; J gene: TRBJ2-1; clone size: .; V gene: TRBV7-3; D gene: .
CDR3 DNA: TGTGCCAGCAGTCTTCGGAGAACAACTAATGAAAAACTGTTTTTT; CDR3 protein: CASSLRRTTNEKLFF; J gene: TRBJ1-4; clone size: .; V gene: TRBV28; D gene: .
CDR3 DNA: TGTGCCAGCAGCCCCCCACAGGGTAGAGTTAACACCGGGGAGCTGTTTTTT; CDR3 protein: CASSPPQGRVNTGELFF; J gene: TRBJ2-2; clone size: .; V gene: TRBV7-2; D gene: .
CDR3 DNA: TGTGCCAGCAGCGTGGGTCTGTTCAGCGGGAGCACAGATACGCAGTATTTT; CDR3 protein: CASSVGLFSGSTDTQYF; J gene: TRBJ2-3; clone size: .; V gene: TRBV9; D gene: .
CDR3 DNA: TGTGCCAGCAGTTCTAGTCGATTGGAGGGCCAAGAGACCCAGTACTTC; CDR3 protein: CASSSSRLEGQETQYF; J gene: TRBJ2-5; clone size: .; V gene: TRBV6-2/TRBV6-3; D gene: .
CDR3 DNA: TGCGCCAGCAGCGCGGGACTAGCGGGGGGGCGGAGCGAGCAGTACTTC; CDR3 protein: CASSAGLAGGRSEQYF; J gene: TRBJ2-7; clone size: once; V gene: TRBV5-1; D gene: TRBD2
CDR3 DNA: TGTGCCAGTAGTCAAGGGTGGGGCGCCAATCAGCCCCAGCATTTT; CDR3 protein: CASSQGWGANQPQHF; J gene: TRBJ1-5; clone size: .; V gene: TRBV19; D gene: .
CDR3 DNA: TGTGCCAGCAGCCTAGGGGGACAGAGCACAGATACGCAGTATTTT; CDR3 protein: CASSLGGQSTDTQYF; J gene: TRBJ2-3; clone size: .; V gene: TRBV11-3; D gene: TRBD1
CDR3 DNA: TGTGCCAGCAGCCCAATGGGCAAATTAGCTTTCTTT; CDR3 protein: CASSPMGKLAFF; J gene: TRBJ1-1; clone size: .; V gene: TRBV5-5; D gene: .
CDR3 DNA: TGTGCCACCAGCGAGGCGGAGGGCCGGGGCTATGGCTACACCTTC; CDR3 protein: CATSEAEGRGYGYTF; J gene: TRBJ1-2; clone size: .; V gene: TRBV24-1; D gene: .
CDR3 DNA: TGTGCCAGCAGTGAGGCAGGAACTAATGAAAAACTGTTTTTT; CDR3 protein: CASSEAGTNEKLFF; J gene: TRBJ1-4; clone size: .; V gene: TRBV6-1; D gene: .
CDR3 DNA: TGTGCCAGTAGGGACGGGGGGGCCTCCGCAGATACGCAGTATTTT; CDR3 protein: CASRDGGASADTQYF; J gene: TRBJ2-3; clone size: .; V gene: TRBV19; D gene: TRBD2
CDR3 DNA: TGCGCCAGCAGCCTTTCAATGGCAGGGCTCGGCTACACCTTC; CDR3 protein: CASSLSMAGLGYTF; J gene: TRBJ1-2; clone size: .; V gene: TRBV4-1; D gene: .
CDR3 DNA: TGCAGTGCTAGTGCCGTTAGCGGGGGGGACTCCTACGAGCAGTACTTC; CDR3 protein: CSASAVSGGDSYEQYF; J gene: TRBJ2-7; clone size: once; V gene: TRBV20-1; D gene: TRBD2
CDR3 DNA: TGTGCCAGCAGCCCGGGACTAATTACAGATACGCAGTATTTT; CDR3 protein: CASSPGLITDTQYF; J gene: TRBJ2-3; clone size: .; V gene: TRBV11-2; D gene: TRBD2
CDR3 DNA: TGTGCCAGCAGTTACGGGGCAGGCCGAGGCAATCAGCCCCAGCATTTT; CDR3 protein: CASSYGAGRGNQPQHF; J gene: TRBJ1-5; clone size: once; V gene: TRBV6-2/TRBV6-3; D gene: .
CDR3 DNA: TGTGCCAGCAGCCCCTCAACAGGGCACAATCAGCCCCAGCATTTT; CDR3 protein: CASSPSTGHNQPQHF; J gene: TRBJ1-5; clone size: once; V gene: TRBV9; D gene: .
CDR3 DNA: TGTGCCACTTATATCGGACTGGGAAACACCATATATTTT; CDR3 protein: CATYIGLGNTIYF; J gene: TRBJ1-3; clone size: .; V gene: TRBV24-1; D gene: .
CDR3 DNA: TGCGCCAGCAGCCAAGATCCCCTAAACACCGGGGAGCTGTTTTTT; CDR3 protein: CASSQDPLNTGELFF; J gene: TRBJ2-2; clone size: once; V gene: TRBV4-1; D gene: .
CDR3 DNA: TGTGCCAGTAGATCCCTACAGGGACAGCCCCAGCATTTT; CDR3 protein: CASRSLQGQPQHF; J gene: TRBJ1-5; clone size: .; V gene: TRBV19; D gene: .
CDR3 DNA: TGTGCCAGCAACCGGGACAGGGGACTTCCACCTTATGGCTACACCTTC; CDR3 protein: CASNRDRGLPPYGYTF; J gene: TRBJ1-2; clone size: .; V gene: TRBV21-1; D gene: .
CDR3 DNA: TGTGCCAGCTCACCGATAATGCAGGACACTGAAGCTTTCTTT; CDR3 protein: CASSPIMQDTEAFF; J gene: TRBJ1-1; clone size: .; V gene: TRBV18; D gene: .
CDR3 DNA: TGTGCCAGCAGTTTAGCCAGGAACTATGGCTACACCTTC; CDR3 protein: CASSLARNYGYTF; J gene: TRBJ1-2; clone size: once; V gene: TRBV12-3/TRBV12-4; D gene: .
CDR3 DNA: TGTGCCAGCAGCCAAAGTCGACAGGCAGACCACTCTGGGGCCAACGTCCTGACTTTC; CDR3 protein: CASSQSRQADHSGANVLTF; J gene: TRBJ2-6; clone size: .; V gene: TRBV21-1; D gene: .
CDR3 DNA: TGCGCCAGCAGCCAACAGGGGGACCCGCGCCGGGATACGCAGTATTTT; CDR3 protein: CASSQQGDPRRDTQYF; J gene: TRBJ2-3; clone size: .; V gene: TRBV4-3; D gene: TRBD1
CDR3 DNA: TGTGCCAGCAGTAGAACGGGACAAGGGGTTTATGGCTACACCTTC; CDR3 protein: CASSRTGQGVYGYTF; J gene: TRBJ1-2; clone size: once; V gene: TRBV28; D gene: .
CDR3 DNA: TGTGCCAGCAGCTTAGATCTAGTAGTTTTCTTC; CDR3 protein: CASSLDLVVFF; J gene: TRBJ2-1; clone size: .; V gene: TRBV7-2; D gene: .
CDR3 DNA: TGTGCCAGCAGCTTAACTAGCGGGGAAGGCACAGATACGCAGTATTTT; CDR3 protein: CASSLTSGEGTDTQYF; J gene: TRBJ2-3; clone size: .; V gene: TRBV7-9; D gene: TRBD2